This TCR beta chain is drawn from a study of T cell responses to AZD1222 COVID-19 vaccine. Points from the study as a whole: Clonal diversity was possibly underestimated, and white British individuals and females predominated among donors. Repertoire sampling happened only post peak T cell response. The breadth and depth of Spike-specific TCRs increased once two AZD1222 doses had been given.

To note about this clone: The antigen is unknown.

The data were produced by immunoSEQ multiplex PCR, yet TCRdb's version contains in-frame clones alone and is incomplete. The table has approximately 180,000 clones, roughly 91% seen once; the top ten hold around 26%. This CDR3 is built from 14 residues. V trimming: 4 bases; J trimming: 5 bases; junction bases outside the gene matches: 3. Germline V gives CDR1 MNHEY, CDR2 SMNVEV (reference sequence). The input for sequencing was peripheral blood, taken 28 days after the second AZD1222 dose. The TCR comes from an adult who received the AZD1222 COVID-19 vaccine. V and J are TRBV27 and TRBJ1-4; 8 positions match TRBD1. CDR3 sequence reads: CASSSRQGNEKLFF. Here the CDR3 DNA reads TGTGCCAGCAGTTCCCGACAGGGGAATGAAAAACTGTTTTTT.